What follows describes a single T cell receptor beta chain. Trimming took off 0 bases at V and 2 bases at J, with 5 bases between the two ends. Germline V gives CDR1 SGDLS, CDR2 YYNGEE. The CDR3 loop spans 13 amino acids. Sequencing used immunoSEQ multiplex PCR; TCRdb keeps in-frame clones, though not all of them. Among about 110,000 clones, under 85% were seen once, and the ten largest hold roughly 3%. This specimen comes from a study of cytomegalovirus exposure and HLA in healthy donors. The clonotype comes from a woman aged 18-29 years in good health and CMV-seronegative. The chain links TRBV9 to TRBJ1-2, with D unclear. Sequenced sample: PBMCs. The CDR3 DNA reads TGTGCCAGCAGCGTAGGAGAGAACTATGGCTACACCTTC. This codes for CASSVGENYGYTF. The full variable domain, in which reference TRBV9 and TRBJ1-2 provide the parts outside the CDR3, is DSGVTQTPKHLITATGQRVTLRCSPRSGDLSVYWYQQSLDQGLQFLIQYYNGEERAKGNILERFSAQQFPDLHSELNLSSLELGDSALYFCASSVGENYGYTFGSGTRLTVV.